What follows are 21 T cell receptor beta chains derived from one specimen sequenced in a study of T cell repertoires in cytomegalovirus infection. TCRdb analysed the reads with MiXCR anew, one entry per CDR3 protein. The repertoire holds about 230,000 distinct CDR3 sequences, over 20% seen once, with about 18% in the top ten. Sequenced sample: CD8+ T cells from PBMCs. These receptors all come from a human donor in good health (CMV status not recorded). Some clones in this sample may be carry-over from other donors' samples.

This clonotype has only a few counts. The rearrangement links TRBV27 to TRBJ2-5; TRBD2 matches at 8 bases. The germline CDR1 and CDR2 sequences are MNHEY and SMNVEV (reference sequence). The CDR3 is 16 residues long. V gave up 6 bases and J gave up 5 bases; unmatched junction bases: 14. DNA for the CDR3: TGTGCCAGCAGCGGCAGACTAGCGACCCTCCCGGAGACCCAGTACTTC. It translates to CASSGRLATLPETQYF.

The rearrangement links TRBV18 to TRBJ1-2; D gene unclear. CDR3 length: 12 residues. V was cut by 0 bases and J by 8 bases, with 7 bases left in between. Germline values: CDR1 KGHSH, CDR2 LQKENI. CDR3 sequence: CASSPPRGGYTF. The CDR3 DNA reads TGTGCCAGCTCACCACCGCGGGGAGGCTACACCTTC.

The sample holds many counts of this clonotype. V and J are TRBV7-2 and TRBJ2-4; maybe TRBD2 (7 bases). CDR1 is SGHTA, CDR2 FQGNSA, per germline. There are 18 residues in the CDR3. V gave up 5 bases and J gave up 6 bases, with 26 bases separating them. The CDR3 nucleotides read TGTGCCAGCAGCGTCTTAAAGGGCGGGGGCCCGCGGGGAAACATTCAGTACTTC. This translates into CASSVLKGGGPRGNIQYF.

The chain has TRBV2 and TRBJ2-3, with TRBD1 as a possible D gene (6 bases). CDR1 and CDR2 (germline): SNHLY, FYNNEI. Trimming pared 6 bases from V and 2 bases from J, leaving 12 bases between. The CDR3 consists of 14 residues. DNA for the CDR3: TGTGCCAGCAGACAGGGCCCATACACAGATACGCAGTATTTT. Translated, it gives CASRQGPYTDTQYF.

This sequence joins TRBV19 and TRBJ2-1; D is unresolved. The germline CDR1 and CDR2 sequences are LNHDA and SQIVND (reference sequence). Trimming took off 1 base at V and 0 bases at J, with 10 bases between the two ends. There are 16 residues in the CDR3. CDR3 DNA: TGTGCCAGTAGTATAGGTGGGGTACGCTCCTACAATGAGCAGTTCTTC. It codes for CASSIGGVRSYNEQFF. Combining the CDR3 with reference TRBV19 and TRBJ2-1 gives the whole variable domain DGGITQSPKYLFRKEGQNVTLSCEQNLNHDAMYWYRQDPGQGLRLIYYSQIVNDFQKGDIAEGYSVSREKKESFPLTVTSAQKNPTAFYLCASSIGGVRSYNEQFFGPGTRLTVL.

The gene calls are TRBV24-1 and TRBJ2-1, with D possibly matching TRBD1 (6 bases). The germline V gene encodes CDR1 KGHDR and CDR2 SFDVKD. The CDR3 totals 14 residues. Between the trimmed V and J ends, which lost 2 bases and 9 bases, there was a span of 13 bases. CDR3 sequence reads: CATSDWTDSPEQFF. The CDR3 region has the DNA TGTGCCACCAGTGATTGGACAGATTCACCTGAGCAGTTCTTC.

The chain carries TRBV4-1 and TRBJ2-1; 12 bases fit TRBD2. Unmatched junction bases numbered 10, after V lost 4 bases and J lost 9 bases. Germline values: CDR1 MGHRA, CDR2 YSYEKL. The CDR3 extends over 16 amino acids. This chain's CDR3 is CASSLTLAGGRGEQFF. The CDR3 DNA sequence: TGCGCCAGCAGCCTCACTCTAGCGGGGGGGCGAGGTGAGCAGTTCTTC.

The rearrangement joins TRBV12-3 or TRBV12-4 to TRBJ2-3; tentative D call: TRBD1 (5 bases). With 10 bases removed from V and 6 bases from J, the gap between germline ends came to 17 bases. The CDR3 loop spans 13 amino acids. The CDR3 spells CANRNDRQDTQYF. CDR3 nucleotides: TGTGCCAACAGAAACGACAGACAGGATACGCAGTATTTT.

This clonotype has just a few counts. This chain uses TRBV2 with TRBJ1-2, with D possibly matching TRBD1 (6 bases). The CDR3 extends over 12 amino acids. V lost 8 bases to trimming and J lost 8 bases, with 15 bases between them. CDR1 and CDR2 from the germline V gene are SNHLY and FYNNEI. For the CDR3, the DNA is TGTGCCAGCGGAGGGGGGGACTCCGGCTACACCTTC. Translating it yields CASGGGDSGYTF.

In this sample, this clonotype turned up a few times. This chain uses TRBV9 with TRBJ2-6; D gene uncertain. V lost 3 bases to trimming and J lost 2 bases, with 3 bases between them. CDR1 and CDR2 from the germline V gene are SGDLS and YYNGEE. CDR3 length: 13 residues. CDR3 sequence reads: CASSGTGANVLTF. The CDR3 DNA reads TGTGCCAGCAGCGGTACTGGGGCCAACGTCCTGACTTTC.

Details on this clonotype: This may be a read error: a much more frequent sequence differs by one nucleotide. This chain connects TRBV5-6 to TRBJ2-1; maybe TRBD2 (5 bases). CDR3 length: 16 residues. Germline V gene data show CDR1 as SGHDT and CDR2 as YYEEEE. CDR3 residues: CSSSLLLTDYYNEQFF. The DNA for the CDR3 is TGTTCCAGCAGCTTGCTCTTGACTGACTACTACAATGAGCAGTTCTTC.

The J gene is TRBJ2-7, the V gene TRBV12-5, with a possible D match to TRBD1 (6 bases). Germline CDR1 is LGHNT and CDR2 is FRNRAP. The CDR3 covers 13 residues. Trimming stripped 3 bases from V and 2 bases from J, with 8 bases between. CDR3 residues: CASGFGQTYEQYF. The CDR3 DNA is TGTGCTAGTGGTTTTGGACAGACCTACGAGCAGTACTTC.

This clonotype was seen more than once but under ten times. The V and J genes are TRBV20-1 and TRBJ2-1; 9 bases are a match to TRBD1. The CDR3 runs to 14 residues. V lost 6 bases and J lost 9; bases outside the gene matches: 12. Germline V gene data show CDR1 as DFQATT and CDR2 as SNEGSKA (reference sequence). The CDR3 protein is CSAHPPGQGFEQFF. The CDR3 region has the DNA TGCAGTGCGCACCCCCCGGGACAGGGCTTTGAGCAGTTCTTC.

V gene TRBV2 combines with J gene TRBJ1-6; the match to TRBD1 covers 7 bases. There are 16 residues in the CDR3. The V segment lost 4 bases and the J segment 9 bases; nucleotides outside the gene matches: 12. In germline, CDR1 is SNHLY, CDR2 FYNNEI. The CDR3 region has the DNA TGTGCCAGCAGTGGCACCTTGGACAGGCAGTTTTCACCCCTCCACTTT. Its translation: CASSGTLDRQFSPLHF.

CDR3 sequence: CSASPSGGPQETQYF. CDR3 DNA: TGCAGTGCTAGTCCCTCAGGGGGGCCGCAAGAGACCCAGTACTTC. The chain combines TRBV20-1 with TRBJ2-5; TRBD1 might be the D (7 bases). V was shortened by 3 bases and J by 2 bases, with 16 bases between the two germline ends. Germline-derived CDR1 and CDR2 are DFQATT and SNEGSKA (reference sequence). The CDR3 consists of 15 residues.

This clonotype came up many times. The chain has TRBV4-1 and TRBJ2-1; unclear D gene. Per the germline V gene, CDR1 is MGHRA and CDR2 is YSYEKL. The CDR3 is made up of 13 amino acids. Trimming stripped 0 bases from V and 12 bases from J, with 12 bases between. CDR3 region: CASSQDGRPGQFF. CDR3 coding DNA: TGCGCCAGCAGCCAAGATGGTCGTCCAGGGCAGTTCTTC.

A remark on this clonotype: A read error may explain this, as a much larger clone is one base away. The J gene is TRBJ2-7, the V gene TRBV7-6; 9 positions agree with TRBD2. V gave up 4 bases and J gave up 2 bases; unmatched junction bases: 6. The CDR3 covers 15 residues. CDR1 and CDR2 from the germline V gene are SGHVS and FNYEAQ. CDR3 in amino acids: CASSSSSGNAYEQYF. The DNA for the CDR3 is TGTGCCAGCAGCTCATCTAGCGGGAACGCCTACGAGCAGTACTTC. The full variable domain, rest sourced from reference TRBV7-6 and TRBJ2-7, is GAGVSQSPRYKVTKRGQDVALRCDPISGHVSLYWYRQALGQGPEFLTYFNYEAQQDKSGLPNDRFSAERPEGSISTLTIQRTEQRDSAMYRCASSSSSGNAYEQYFGPGTRLTVT.

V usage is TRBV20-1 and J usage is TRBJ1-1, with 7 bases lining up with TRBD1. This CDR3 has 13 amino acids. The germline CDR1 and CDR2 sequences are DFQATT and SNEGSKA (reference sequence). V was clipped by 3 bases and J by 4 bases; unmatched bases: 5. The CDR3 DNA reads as TGCAGTGCTAGCGTCGAGGGGGCCACTGAAGCTTTCTTT. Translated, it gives CSASVEGATEAFF.

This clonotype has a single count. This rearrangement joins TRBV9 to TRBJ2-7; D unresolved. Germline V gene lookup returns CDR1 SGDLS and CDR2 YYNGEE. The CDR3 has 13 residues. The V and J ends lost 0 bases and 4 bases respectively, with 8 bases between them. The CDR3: CASSVAPEYEQYF. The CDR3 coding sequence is TGTGCCAGCAGCGTAGCTCCCGAGTACGAGCAGTACTTC.

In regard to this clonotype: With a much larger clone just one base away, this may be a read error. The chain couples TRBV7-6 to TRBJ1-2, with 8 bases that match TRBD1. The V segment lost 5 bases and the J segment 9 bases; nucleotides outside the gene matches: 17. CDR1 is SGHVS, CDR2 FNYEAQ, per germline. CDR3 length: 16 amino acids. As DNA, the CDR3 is TGTGCCAGCAGCGCAGATCCTGGACAGGGCGGGGATAGCTACACCTTC. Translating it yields CASSADPGQGGDSYTF.

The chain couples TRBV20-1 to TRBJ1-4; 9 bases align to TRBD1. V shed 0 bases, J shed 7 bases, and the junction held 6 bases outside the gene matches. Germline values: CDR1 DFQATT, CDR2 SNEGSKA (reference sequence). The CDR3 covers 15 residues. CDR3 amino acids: CSARDRTGVTEKLFF. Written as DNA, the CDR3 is TGCAGTGCTAGAGATCGGACAGGGGTGACTGAAAAACTGTTTTTT.